The sample holds one count of the clone carrying this T cell receptor (beta chain). This same CDR3 is encoded by further DNA sequences in the sample. The table came from immunoSEQ multiplex PCR; TCRdb's copy has only in-frame clones and leaves some out. The sample holds 75,000 to 95,000 clones, about 89% seen once. These data originate in a study of OX40 agonist ivuxolimab in advanced cancers. The CDR3 is 11 amino acids. V was cut by 6 bases and J by 2 bases, with 6 bases left in between. Per the germline V gene, CDR1 is DFQATT and CDR2 is SNEGSKA (reference sequence). The receptor was isolated from an adult with an advanced solid tumor such as melanoma, head and neck, liver or kidney cancer. The chain recombines TRBV20-1 with TRBJ2-3; D is undetermined. The sample consisted of CD4+ or CD8+ T cells sorted from blood, taken in a trial of the OX40 agonist ivuxolimab. Written as DNA, the CDR3 is TGCAGTGCAGGGTCCACAGATACGCAGTATTTT. Residues: CSAGSTDTQYF.